The 13 T cell receptor beta chains below were found in one sample sequenced in a study of cytomegalovirus exposure and HLA in healthy donors. A multiplex PCR was run with 60 Vbeta primers and 13 Jbeta primers. Repertoires were generated with immunoSEQ multiplex PCR, while TCRdb's copy carries only in-frame clones and drops some. The sample lists around 120,000 clones; approximately 70% were seen once. Source material: PBMCs. All receptors derive from a man aged 40-50 years in good health and CMV-seropositive.

This chain joins TRBV7-9 and TRBJ2-7; TRBD1 matches 10 bases. Germline trimming cut 1 base from V and 7 bases from J; bases unmatched to any gene: 4. This CDR3 has 14 amino acids. Germline V gene data show CDR1 as SEHNR and CDR2 as FQNEAQ (reference sequence). As DNA, the CDR3 is TGTGCCAGCAGCTTAGGGACAGGGGGGGAAGAGCAGTACTTC. This sequence encodes CASSLGTGGEEQYF.

The CDR3 protein is CASSPHTEAFF. CDR3 in DNA: TGTGCCAGCAGCCCTCACACTGAAGCTTTCTTT. The chain has TRBV7-9 and TRBJ1-1; D not certain. This CDR3 has 11 amino acids. Germline CDR1 and CDR2: SEHNR and FQNEAQ (reference sequence). Trimming left V 5 bases short and J 3 bases short, with 4 bases between.

In its sample, this clone was seen once. The rearrangement uses TRBV6-1 and TRBJ1-1, with D uncertain. The V gene's germline CDR1 is MNHNS and CDR2 SASEGT. With 2 bases removed from V and 5 bases from J, the gap between germline ends came to 15 bases. The CDR3 extends over 15 amino acids. DNA for the CDR3: TGTGCCAGCAGTGAACCGGGTCTCGCGAAGACTGAAGCTTTCTTT. Translating gives CASSEPGLAKTEAFF.

This sequence joins TRBV5-4 and TRBJ2-2; 9 bases are a match to TRBD1. Germline V gene lookup returns CDR1 SGHNT and CDR2 YYREEE (reference sequence). The trim removed 3 bases at V and 4 bases at J, leaving 4 bases unmatched. This CDR3 has 15 residues. The CDR3 reads CASSSQGASTGELFF. The CDR3, as DNA: TGTGCCAGCAGCTCACAGGGGGCTAGCACCGGGGAGCTGTTTTTT.

V usage is TRBV30 and J usage is TRBJ2-7; TRBD1 might be the D (6 bases). Germline CDR1 GTSNPN, CDR2 SVGIG (reference sequence). The ends were cut back, 2 bases at V and 6 bases at J, with 14 bases in the middle. This CDR3 region has 13 residues. The CDR3 DNA is TGTGCCTGGAGTTTCGCAGGGGTGGGCGAGCAGTACTTC. It is translated as CAWSFAGVGEQYF.

V usage is TRBV5-6 and J usage is TRBJ2-3; D is perhaps TRBD2 (5 bases). The V gene's germline CDR1 is SGHDT and CDR2 YYEEEE. V was cut by 1 base and J by 2 bases, with 11 bases left in between. The CDR3 is made up of 15 amino acids. The DNA for the CDR3 is TGTGCCAGCAGCTTGTTGCCGGGAACCACAGATACGCAGTATTTT. Residues: CASSLLPGTTDTQYF.

The genes are TRBV19 and TRBJ2-1; D possibly corresponds to TRBD2 (5 bases). The V gene lost 6 bases and the J gene lost 7 bases, with 13 bases spanning the gap. The CDR3 totals 13 residues. Germline CDR1 LNHDA, CDR2 SQIVND (reference sequence). The DNA for the CDR3 is TGTGCCAGTAGCAGCGGACTCCGTAATGAGCAGTTCTTC. The encoded protein is CASSSGLRNEQFF.

This clone was observed a few times. J is TRBJ2-1 and V is TRBV30; tentatively, D is TRBD2 (6 bases). V shed 2 bases and J shed 14 bases, with 13 bases lying between them. The CDR3 is made up of 11 amino acids. Per the germline V gene, CDR1 is GTSNPN and CDR2 is SVGIG (reference sequence). CDR3 sequence (DNA): TGTGCCTGGAGTAGGGACTGGAGCAAGTTCTTC. This gives the protein CAWSRDWSKFF. Looking up the rest from reference TRBV30 and TRBJ2-1 gives the full variable domain: SQTIHQWPATLVQPVGSPLSLECTVEGTSNPNLYWYRQAAGRGLQLLFYSVGIGQISSEVPQNLSASRPQDRQFILSSKKLLLSDSGFYLCAWSRDWSKFFGPGTRLTVL.

This clone was counted a single time. The chain has TRBV28 and TRBJ2-1; 11 bases match TRBD2. This CDR3 has 16 residues. V shed 2 bases and J 8 bases; nucleotides not matched to a gene: 8. Germline V gives CDR1 MDHEN, CDR2 SYDVKM. CDR3: CASSLIALAGDDEQFF. CDR3 DNA sequence: TGTGCCAGCAGTTTAATTGCACTAGCGGGAGACGATGAGCAGTTCTTC.

A word on this clone: One end of the junction is discordant with germline, which a read error may explain. The J gene is TRBJ2-7, the V gene TRBV2; D gene unclear. Germline CDR1 is SNHLY and CDR2 is FYNNEI. This CDR3 is 15 amino acids long. This CDR3 is CASSETLQASYGQYF. CDR3 nucleotides: TGTGCCAGCAGTGAAACGTTGCAGGCCTCCTACGGGCAGTACTTC.

This chain uses TRBV27 with TRBJ1-5, with a weak D call TRBD1 (6 bases). The CDR3 has 15 residues. CDR1 is MNHEY, CDR2 SMNVEV, per germline (reference sequence). V was clipped by 3 bases and J by 0 bases, with 9 bases between them. CDR3 nucleotides: TGTGCCAGCAGTTTTGGGGGGGCTAGCAATCAGCCCCAGCATTTT. Translating gives CASSFGGASNQPQHF.

This chain joins TRBV6-6 and TRBJ2-7; the match to TRBD1 covers 7 bases. V shed 4 bases and J 5 bases; nucleotides not matched to a gene: 8. The CDR3 totals 14 residues. Germline-derived CDR1 and CDR2 are MNHNY and SVGAGI (reference sequence). In nucleotides, the CDR3 is TGTGCCAGCAGTTTTGGACAGGAAGTCCACGAGCAGTACTTC. Translation: CASSFGQEVHEQYF.

This clone appeared a few times. The chain has TRBV21-1 and TRBJ2-7; the table's D gene call, TRBD1, was not cross checked with the DNA. TRBV21-1 is assigned pseudogene status. This CDR3 has 12 residues. In DNA, the CDR3 is TGTGCCAGCAGCAAAAGTCAGGCCGAGCAGTACTTC. Protein: CASSKSQAEQYF.